A single sample is the source of the 20 T cell receptor beta chains below, sequenced in a study of blood T cells in healthy people across ages. Through a sample-barcoded 5' primer and a J-beta primer mix, a second PCR was run for roughly 6 to 12 cycles. A single record per CDR3 protein comes from TCRdb applying MiXCR to the 5' RACE reads. Of 500,000 to 700,000 distinct CDR3 sequences in the sample, roughly 31% are singletons; the top ten hold about 15%. The specimen was blood. Receptor source: a woman at least 80 years old in good health.

Concerning this clonotype: With a much larger clone just one base away, this may be a read error. V and J are TRBV6-5 and TRBJ1-1; D ambiguous. The CDR3 covers 14 residues. Germline V lookup: CDR1 MNHEY, CDR2 SVGAGI. This CDR3 is CAGSYSNQNTEAFF. The CDR3 DNA follows: TGTGCCGGCAGTTACTCGAATCAAAACACTGAAGCTTTCTTT.

The rearrangement joins TRBV6-5 to TRBJ1-1, with D unclear. Germline V CDR1 and CDR2: MNHEY, SVGAGI. V was cut by 9 bases and J by 3 bases, with 8 bases left in between. CDR3 length equals 11 residues. Here the CDR3 reads CASTRDTEAFF. In nucleotides, the CDR3 is TGTGCCAGTACAAGAGACACTGAAGCTTTCTTT.

This clonotype occurred many times. This chain uses TRBV6-2 or TRBV6-3 with TRBJ2-7, with 8 positions matching TRBD2. This CDR3 spans 13 amino acids. CDR1 is MNHEY and CDR2 is SVGEGT in the germline V gene. V lost 7 bases and J lost 4; bases outside the gene matches: 6. The CDR3 is CASNDSGEYEQYF. In DNA form, the CDR3 reads TGTGCCAGCAACGATAGCGGGGAATACGAGCAGTACTTC.

This clonotype occurred many times. The junction does not match germline at one end; this may be a read error. The chain links TRBV28 to TRBJ2-5; 12 bases align to TRBD2. The CDR3 is 16 residues long. Germline V lookup: CDR1 MDHEN, CDR2 SYDVKM. The CDR3 DNA sequence: TGCGCCAGCAGCCTCTCGACTAGCGGGGGCCAAGAGACCCAGTACTTC. This codes for CASSLSTSGGQETQYF.

This clonotype came up many times. J is TRBJ2-3 and V is TRBV7-3, with D perhaps matching TRBD1 (6 bases). V shed 4 bases and J shed 2 bases, with 13 bases lying between them. Germline V gene lookup returns CDR1 SGHTA and CDR2 FQGTGA. This CDR3 has 15 residues. CDR3 sequence: CASSSLGGNTDTQYF. DNA for the CDR3: TGTGCCAGCAGCTCCTTAGGGGGAAACACAGATACGCAGTATTTT. The full variable domain, in which reference TRBV7-3 and TRBJ2-3 provide the parts outside the CDR3, is GAGVSQTPSNKVTEKGKYVELRCDPISGHTALYWYRQSLGQGPEFLIYFQGTGAADDSGLPNDRFFAVRPEGSVSTLKIQRTERGDSAVYLCASSSLGGNTDTQYFGPGTRLTVL.

This clonotype was observed many times. The genes are TRBV28 and TRBJ2-5; 12 bases agree with TRBD2. CDR1 and CDR2 from the germline V gene are MDHEN and SYDVKM. The trim removed 5 bases at V and 11 bases at J, leaving 15 bases unmatched. The CDR3 contains 16 residues. Written as DNA, the CDR3 is TGTGCCAGCAGTGCCCCTTATCTAGCGGGGGGGTGGGAGCAGTACTTC. Amino acids: CASSAPYLAGGWEQYF.

The rearrangement joins TRBV20-1 to TRBJ2-1, with 9 bases aligning to TRBD1. The junction had 12 bases not matched to a gene; V was cut back by 5 bases and J by 7 bases. The germline CDR1 and CDR2 sequences are DFQATT and SNEGSKA (reference sequence). The CDR3 length is 15 residues. CDR3 sequence: CSALTQQGARNEQFF. CDR3 coding DNA: TGCAGTGCTTTAACTCAACAGGGGGCGCGTAATGAGCAGTTCTTC.

The genes are TRBV3-1 and TRBJ2-4, with 8 bases fitting TRBD1. V shed 4 bases, J shed 3 bases, and the junction held 5 bases outside the gene matches. CDR3 length: 15 amino acids. CDR1 is LGHDT and CDR2 is YNNKEL in the germline V gene (reference sequence). The CDR3 nucleotides are TGTGCCAGCAGCCTCAGGGGGCGGGTCAAAAACATTCAGTACTTC. It encodes CASSLRGRVKNIQYF. The full variable domain, completed using reference TRBV3-1 and TRBJ2-4, is DTAVSQTPKYLVTQMGNDKSIKCEQNLGHDTMYWYKQDSKKFLKIMFSYNNKELIINETVPNRFSPKSPDKAHLNLHINSLELGDSAVYFCASSLRGRVKNIQYFGAGTRLSVL.

In this sample, this clonotype turned up many times. The chain combines TRBV7-2 with TRBJ2-1, with D hard to call. The V gene lost 0 bases and the J gene lost 7 bases, with 10 bases spanning the gap. This CDR3 has 14 residues. Germline lookup yields CDR1 SGHTA and CDR2 FQGNSA. CDR3 protein: CASSLALWANEQFF. The CDR3 DNA is TGTGCCAGCAGCTTAGCATTGTGGGCGAATGAGCAGTTCTTC.

A word on this clonotype: A much larger clonotype is one base distant, so this may be a read error. This rearrangement joins TRBV2 to TRBJ2-6; D may be TRBD1 (5 bases). The CDR3 extends over 15 amino acids. CDR1 SNHLY and CDR2 FYNNEI come from the germline V gene. The CDR3 loop reads CASSVQPSGANVRTF. The DNA for the CDR3 is TGTGCCAGCAGTGTACAGCCCTCTGGGGCCAACGTCCGGACTTTC.

This clonotype was seen a handful of times. The chain employs TRBV6-5 and TRBJ2-7; 9 bases line up with TRBD1. The CDR3 runs to 14 residues. Germline V CDR1 and CDR2: MNHEY, SVGAGI. The J segment lost 7 bases and the V segment lost 5 bases, leaving 9 bases of the junction unmatched. The CDR3, as DNA: TGTGCCAGCAGTCCGGACAGGGGTGAAGATGAGCAGTACTTC. Residues: CASSPDRGEDEQYF.

This clonotype came up many times. The chain employs TRBV2 and TRBJ2-3; 11 positions match TRBD1. Germline trimming cut 5 bases from V and 6 bases from J; bases unmatched to any gene: 4. CDR3 size: 14 residues. Germline CDR1 SNHLY, CDR2 FYNNEI. The CDR3 reads CASSRGQGADTQYF. For the CDR3, the DNA is TGTGCCAGCAGTAGAGGACAGGGGGCTGATACGCAGTATTTT.

This clonotype was recorded many times. J is TRBJ2-7 and V is TRBV6-5, with D unresolved. Germline CDR1 is MNHEY and CDR2 is SVGAGI. Deletions cut 2 bases from V and 2 bases from J, with 16 bases between. The CDR3 runs to 16 residues. The CDR3 region is CASSYRFLGGTYEQYF. The CDR3, as DNA: TGTGCCAGCAGTTACCGATTTCTGGGCGGTACCTACGAGCAGTACTTC.

The chain has TRBV6-5 and TRBJ2-5; 10 bases map to TRBD2. Near its end, the DNA agrees better with TRBJ2-7, so the J call may be wrong. This CDR3 has 15 residues. Germline values: CDR1 MNHEY, CDR2 SVGAGI. The CDR3 DNA reads TGTGCCAGCAGTAAACCGGGACTAGCGACATACGAGCAGTACTTC. Encoded protein: CASSKPGLATYEQYF.

The CDR3 DNA reads TGTGCCAGCAGCATGAGGCAGGATAATTCACCCCTCCACTTT. Translating it yields CASSMRQDNSPLHF. The chain joins TRBV27 to TRBJ1-6; the D is unclear. The germline gives CDR1 MNHEY, CDR2 SMNVEV (reference sequence). The CDR3 runs 14 residues. V was pared by 6 bases and J by 5 bases, with 11 bases between.

This clonotype was counted a few times. Just one base apart from a much larger clone, this may be a read error. The chain employs TRBV6-2 or TRBV6-3 and TRBJ2-1; D is unclear. V dropped 8 bases and J dropped 13 bases, with 12 bases sitting between them. CDR1 is MNHEY and CDR2 is SVGEGT in the germline V gene. The CDR3 is 10 amino acids. The CDR3 bases are TGTGCCAGCTCACGTGAGACCCAGTTCTTC. The encoded protein is CASSRETQFF.

In this sample, this clonotype turned up many times. The chain employs TRBV7-3 and TRBJ2-1; no clear D gene. V lost 2 bases, J lost 0 bases, and 5 bases lay in between. This CDR3 spans 14 amino acids. CDR1 is SGHTA and CDR2 is FQGTGA in the germline V gene. The CDR3 DNA reads TGTGCCAGCAGCTTAGAATTCTCCTACAATGAGCAGTTCTTC. It translates to CASSLEFSYNEQFF.

The chain couples TRBV6-1 to TRBJ2-7; 7 bases agree with TRBD1. CDR3 length equals 14 residues. In germline, CDR1 is MNHNS, CDR2 SASEGT. Trimming removed 1 base from V and 0 bases from J; junction bases left unmatched: 0. DNA of the CDR3: TGTGCCAGCAGTGAAGGGGACAGCTCCTACGAGCAGTACTTC. Residues: CASSEGDSSYEQYF.

At least ten counts were recorded for this clonotype. The rearrangement joins TRBV7-9 to TRBJ2-3, with TRBD2 as a possible D gene (5 bases). V was pared by 8 bases and J by 1 base, with 10 bases between. Germline V gene data show CDR1 as SEHNR and CDR2 as FQNEAQ (reference sequence). The CDR3 runs 13 residues. This CDR3 reads CASRGYGTDTQYF. The CDR3 DNA follows: TGTGCCAGCCGGGGTTACGGCACAGATACGCAGTATTTT.

This clonotype was observed a handful of times. The V and J genes are TRBV4-2 and TRBJ2-2; D is possibly TRBD1 (6 bases). The ends were cut back, 4 bases at V and 1 base at J, with 10 bases in the middle. The CDR3 runs 15 residues. In germline, CDR1 is LGHNA, CDR2 YNFKEQ. CDR3 protein: CASSLPGQNTGELFF. The CDR3 DNA sequence: TGTGCCAGCAGCCTTCCGGGACAGAACACCGGGGAGCTGTTTTTT.